What follows describes a single T cell receptor beta chain. What antigen it recognizes has not been identified. No base quality information exists; no much larger clone differs at one position. The protocol used for the library was the immunoSEQ multiplex PCR assay. For the multiplex PCR, a mixture combining 60 forward primers for TCR Vbeta segments and 13 reverse primers for TCR Jbeta segments was used. A multiplex PCR assay on genomic DNA amplified the CDR3 region of rearranged TCR beta genes. The Illumina HiSeq System was used to sequence the amplified TCR beta libraries as 87-base-pair reads. Concerning the study's data processing: A later analysis tallied tens of millions of unique TCR beta chains across the 666 repertoires, and some 10 million of those chains were shared by two or more donors. Raw reads were error-corrected and collapsed into unique sequences by a nearest-neighbor algorithm in which closely related sequences were merged to remove PCR and sequencing errors. Alignment of CDR3 sequences to IMGT reference sequences was used to assign V, D and J gene segments. For a sequence to be retained, at least a six-nucleotide match to both a V gene segment and a J gene segment was required. A rearrangement counted as productive if the CDR3 had no stop codons and remained in frame with V and J, and every other rearrangement counted as non-productive. CDR3 was defined according to IMGT convention as the region running from the second conserved V-encoded cysteine to the conserved J-encoded phenylalanine. In an earlier analysis of around 600 of the donors, sequences lacking an unambiguous match to a single V gene segment were excluded. In an earlier analysis of several hundred of the donors, V segments were called functional above 56.7% productive rearrangements and were called segregating when the between-donor standard deviation exceeded 5%. A statistical classification framework was built to diagnose cytomegalovirus status from the catalog of TCR beta chain sequences. A later analysis assigned V and J genes by comparing TCR nucleotide sequences with IMGT/GENE-DB human TR gene sequences. A later analysis assigned CDR3 sequences and most-parsimonious VDJ recombination scenarios with the TCRdist pipeline. A later analysis defined each TCR beta chain by its CDR3 amino acid sequence plus V-gene family, and excluded reads lacking a unique V-gene family. To address suspected cross-contamination and a sequencing artifact, a later analysis removed 592 highly shared, low-generation-probability nucleotide sequences. For each public chain, a later analysis derived a clonal expansion index from normalized ranks of inferred template counts within each repertoire. A later analysis computed generation probabilities with a VDJ recombination model fitted to out-of-frame rearrangements, and checked the results against IGoR. A later analysis scored TCR-TCR, TCR-HLA and TCR-CMV co-occurrence with hypergeometric tests, applying a repertoire-size bias correction to TCR pairs. To estimate false discovery rates, a later analysis permuted the HLA or CMV assignments 20 times. In a later analysis, co-occurring TCRs were grouped using DBSCAN, with TCRdist sequence similarity added in when clustering inside HLA-allele-positive subsets. Repertoires with fewer than 30,000 or more than 120,000 public chains were left out of co-occurrence clustering, as were several repertoires with anomalous nucleotide sharing. This is the immuneACCESS table as TCRdb keeps it, with only in-frame sequences that have V and J called. A part of the clones is gone; compared with another copy, unresolved V genes explain less than half, and the rest is unexplained. That table supplies the V and J calls and clone size; D and trimming were determined from the DNA. Recorded for this sample are under 150,000 clones; 75% to 80% of them occurred a single time. Of the sample, 0.75% to 0.95% is held by the ten largest clones.

The source of the sample is a study of cytomegalovirus exposure and HLA in healthy donors (dated by TCRdb to 2015 to 2018). In terms of the full investigation: An earlier analysis of 587 of the donors reported approximately 270 Gb of sequence data and 120 million or so unique TCR beta sequences from approximately 180 million T cells. An early release that covered about 640 HLA-typed donors contained around 300 gigabases of sequencing data and approximately 85 million unique TCR sequences. The genetic ancestry cluster associated with self-reported Caucasian donors included around 76% of the roughly 410 genotyped donors. The study aimed to test whether cataloging public T cell receptors could reveal signatures of past pathogen exposure. The study used immunosequencing to profile the T cell repertoires of 670 or so subjects and linked those repertoires to cytomegalovirus serostatus. In addition to the first cohort of 500 to 850 subjects, a separate validation cohort of approximately 110 different subjects was used. To predict cytomegalovirus infection status, the study combined high-throughput TCR immunosequencing, statistical association of individual TCRs with disease status, and machine learning. A later analysis re-examined previously published TCR beta repertoires from just over 650 donors and added high-resolution HLA genotyping to investigate patterns of TCR occurrence. Rather than drawing on any new phenotypic data, the later analysis identified candidate immune exposures from TCR beta sequences and the way those sequences occurred across donors. To decide whether each TCR beta V gene segment behaved as functional or pseudogenic, an earlier analysis of some 600 of the donors relied on high-throughput TCR beta sequencing. Alongside the repertoire data, information on donor age, sex, ethnicity and CMV serostatus was compiled. A later genetic analysis used genome-wide SNP genotypes for about 60% of the roughly 700 donors, treating that subset as a discovery cohort. All discovery cohort repertoires had been generated using a single sequencing platform. HLA typing included class I and class II loci at four-digit resolution. The number of typed donors differed by locus: roughly 629-640 for A, B, C, DRB1 and DQB1; 522 for DQA1; about 600 for DPA1; and 450 to 480 for DPB1. Because of strong linkage in the cohort, a handful of DR-DQ haplotypes were treated as single units for association and clustering. Among some 400 genotyped donors of the cohort, an average of roughly 230,000 unique TCR beta nucleotide sequences was sequenced per donor, of which about 18% were non-productive. The study at large found these results: In a later analysis, the rate of TCR association differed among HLA loci, with DRB1 alleles having the most associated TCRs and HLA-C alleles having the fewest. In a later analysis, some 17,000 TCR beta sequences were associated with specific HLA alleles at a false discovery rate of 0.05. An earlier analysis of 587 of the donors showed that most TCR beta V segments appeared in productive rearrangements either about 90% or about 30% of the time, which broadly matched IMGT annotations. Most CMV-associated TCR beta chains appeared to be HLA-restricted in a later analysis, and the HLA associations seemed to be driven largely by CMV exposure. In a later analysis, HLA-associated TCR beta chains showed more clonal expansion and lower generation probabilities than non-associated chains that were equally common. A group of highly shared sequence variants was considered likely to be a technical artifact of the sequencing pipeline. Because the 87-base-pair reads could not distinguish some IMGT-functional V segments, including TRBV6-2 and TRBV6-3, those segments were excluded. Because counts were too low, roughly 17 rarely observed V segments, including chromosome 9 orphons, were left out of the earlier analysis of about 620 of the donors. Roughly uniform sequencing depth across donors was assumed in presence/absence analyses, although this assumption may not hold. Across donors, most TCR sequences were observed very rarely, whereas some public TCRs were present in many individuals. In vitro tests confirmed that a few of the cytomegalovirus-associated TCR beta chains recognize cytomegalovirus antigens. Assigning TCR associations to individual alleles was difficult when HLA alleles, especially DR and DQ, strongly co-occurred. The study gave a list of roughly 150 TCR beta chains associated with cytomegalovirus. A later analysis reported that several top co-occurrence clusters appeared linked to parvovirus B19, influenza, CMV and Epstein-Barr virus. A further reported finding was that TCR beta sequences accurately predicted the HLA-A and HLA-B alleles for most subjects in the first cohort. CMV serostatus was the only immune exposure information available for the cohort. The classifier was reported to diagnose cytomegalovirus status with high specificity and sensitivity in both the original cohort and the validation cohort. It was suggested by the authors that the approach could potentially be generalized to other disease states and immunological phenotypes. Correlated functional status among segregating V segments might reflect linkage disequilibrium, but an unknown experimental factor could not be ruled out. A later genetic analysis reported fewer N-insertions in productive TCRs among donors in an Asian-associated ancestry cluster than the roughly 700-donor mean. Because some donors lacked HLA typing at each locus, the association tests relied only on the typed subset. The cohort was sequenced for TCR beta chains only, and without alpha or paired-chain data the features that could be detected were limited. An association between a missense DCLRE1C variant and V-gene and J-gene trimming of TCR beta chains was found in a later genetic analysis and replicated in an independent cohort.

The germline V gene (reference sequence) gives CDR1 as DFQATT and CDR2 as SNEGSKA. The CDR3 contains 11 residues, cysteine and phenylalanine counted. Of all the DNA, just the CDR3 is kept, 33 bases in frame from base 1. The trim is 6 bases for V and 3 bases for J, with a gap of 9 bases between the germline ends. The cohort consisted of more than 650 healthy bone marrow donors. At the time of sampling, every cohort member was nominally healthy, though immune exposures that went unrecorded were likely present. The donor was CMV seronegative and was included in the group of a few hundred seronegative cohort members. Each donor provided a peripheral blood sample, and peripheral blood mononuclear cells were used for TCR beta sequencing. The Qiagen DNeasy Blood Extraction Kit was used to extract genomic DNA from the blood cell samples.

The sequence came from an older woman in good health and CMV-seronegative. In this chain, TRBV20-1 is recombined with TRBJ2-7; the D gene cannot be named for sure. The sequenced sample consisted of PBMCs. The DNA is as follows: TGCAGTGCATCCCTAGTCTACGAGCAGTACTTC. Translated, it reads CSASLVYEQYF.